What follows is one T cell receptor (beta chain) and its context. This clonotype was seen only a few times. The specificity of this receptor is unknown. No much larger clone exists at a distance of one base, and base qualities are not known. TCR beta CDR3 regions were amplified from RNA transcripts. A first-round RT-PCR of the TCR CDR3 used the HTBI primer set with the Qiagen OneStep RT-PCR kit. Libraries were constructed in a second round of multiplex PCR, after which size selection and purification were carried out. Sequencing of the libraries was done on an Illumina HiSeq2000 using paired-end 100 bp reads. Turning to the authors' computational methods: SOAPnuke was used to process the raw data, throwing out any read that contained adapters or uncalled bases, had a mean Phred below 15, or lacked an exact constant-primer or identifier match. COPE v1.2.5 was used to merge the high-quality paired reads, and each unique nucleotide sequence was defined as a clonotype. MiTCR v1.1 was used to align the clonotypes against IMGT TRBV, TRBD and TRBJ reference segments. Only V-J combinations with frequency above 0.0001, covering about 99% of repertoires, were analysed. The TCS score was defined as F50 (clonal expansion) divided by E x V (chaos), with BLOSUM62-based TCRdist calculated between CDR3 peptides within each V-J. Welch's t-statistics and random forest reduced several hundred V-J features to 13, which were used in a naive Bayes classifier (R e1071). The Morisita-Horn index was used to measure how similar the thyroid and blood repertoires were. Starting from the raw public reads, TCRdb applied fastp trimming at Q25, assembled clones with MiXCR and retained in-frame beta chains. Each CDR3 protein gets just one entry, which takes the most common genes and DNA from the rows behind it. TCRdb's processing, not the study's, gives the V and J calls here. This sample is represented by about 540,000 distinct CDR3 sequences; about 43% of them were singletons. The top ten hold about 8.3% of the sample.

This sample is drawn from a study of T cells in Graves' hyperthyroidism and ophthalmopathy (dated 2019 in TCRdb). As for the study more broadly: A discovery cohort of fewer than 110 patients, approximately 45 with Graves' ophthalmopathy and about 58 with stable Graves' hyperthyroidism, was used to find distinguishing TCR V-J signatures. After sampling, hyperthyroidism patients received methimazole starting at 30 mg daily, and ophthalmopathy patients received high-dose intravenous methylprednisolone. In several Graves' hyperthyroidism patients, the study also compared T-cell repertoires from thyroid tissue with T-cell repertoires from blood. The paper describes TCR Vbeta CDR3 sequencing of roughly 130 peripheral blood samples, made up of fewer than 50 ophthalmopathy patients, roughly 80 hyperthyroidism patients and 17 progressor patients. The approximately 95 discovery patients were divided at random into training and test sets in a 7:3 ratio. An independent validation cohort of fewer than 20 hyperthyroidism patients and more than 15 patients who later progressed to ophthalmopathy tested prospective prediction of ophthalmopathy. On the study overall, not on this receptor specifically: In validation, the model predicted progression to ophthalmopathy a median of approximately 6.6 months before onset, with approximately 70% sensitivity and roughly 77% specificity. Most expanded thyroid clonotypes (frequency above 0.001) were also found in blood, which suggests that blood repertoires may mirror thyroid immune responses. A model built on a 13 V-J signature distinguished ophthalmopathy from stable hyperthyroidism, reaching 87.88% sensitivity and 81.08% specificity in cross-validation and 80%/75% in testing. No statistical method was used to fix the sample size in advance, and group allocation was not hidden from the investigators.

Stable Graves' hyperthyroidism was defined as no progression to ophthalmopathy during 18 months of follow-up. The hyperthyroidism patients were between 18 and 65 years old and newly diagnosed, with a disease duration of less than 2 months. Any patient with an uncontrolled infection, another autoimmune disease, pregnancy or lactation was excluded. Diagnoses were established on the basis of clinical symptoms, serum thyroxine and TRAb, thyroid ultrasound, and orbital computed tomography. Total RNA was extracted with Trizol reagent, and quality was checked on an Agilent 2100 Bioanalyzer. The CDR3 goes from the cysteine to the phenylalanine over 15 residues. Solely the CDR3 DNA is kept, with 45 bases framed from the first base. CDR1 is given as LGHDT and CDR2 as YNNKEL, both from the germline V gene (reference sequence). Clipping removes 4 bases from V and 3 bases from J, with 7 as the unmatched junction base count.

The sequencing sample was made of peripheral blood or thyroid tissue (not recorded which). The clonotype was recovered from a woman between 18 and 29 years old with Graves' hyperthyroidism. The chain is made from TRBV3-1 and TRBJ2-5; 8 junctional bases match TRBD2. The CDR3 reads CASSPQRAGEETQYF. In nucleotide form, the sequence is TGTGCCAGCAGCCCCCAACGAGCGGGAGAAGAGACCCAGTACTTC.